The source of this TCR beta chain is a study of blood T cell repertoires in COVID-19. Across the whole study: There were acute and convalescent COVID-19 samples, and they came from the United States, Italy and Spain. The analysed material was cDNA or gDNA that came from T cells, B-cell-depleted T cells, or PBMCs.

The CDR3 covers 14 residues. CDR1 is MNHEY, CDR2 SMNVEV, per germline (reference sequence). Trimming cost V 4 bases and J 6 bases, with 15 bases left between them. TCRdb's copy holds only in-frame clones and misses some; the assay was immunoSEQ multiplex PCR. The table has under 200,000 clones, more than 85% seen once. The sample comprised peripheral blood. The TCR comes from a man aged 45-60 years with acute or convalescent COVID-19. This chain links TRBV27 with TRBJ2-5; D gene unclear. The CDR3, as DNA: TGTGCCAGCAGTTCCACCGGCCGGGTTAAGACCCAGTACTTC. Amino acids: CASSSTGRVKTQYF.